This T cell receptor beta chain was observed in a study of shared clonotypes between healthy human individuals. On the study more broadly: The donor group consisted of two women and a few men, aged 18 to 49. Whole-study findings and limits: The authors sampled blood alone, and tissue repertoires likely differ.

The V gene's germline CDR1 is SGHDN and CDR2 FVKESK. The CDR3 has 16 residues. The protocol was immunoSEQ multiplex PCR, while the TCRdb copy is restricted to in-frame clones and leaves out a portion. The repertoire includes approximately 2,300,000 clones, 85% to 95% of them detected once, and 0.37% sits in the top ten. As for this clone: What it binds is not known. One end of the junction varies from germline; a read error may be responsible.

The sequenced sample consisted of naive CD4+ T cells from PBMCs. Subset here: CD45RA+ positively selected. This TCR came from a young man in good health. Some clones in this sample may be carry-over from other donors' samples. This sequence joins TRBV14 and TRBJ2-3; D possibly matches TRBD1 or TRBD2 (6 bases each). The CDR3 DNA follows: TGTGCCACCAGCGGGTTTGGATTTTGGGGGCCAGATACGCAGTATTTT. Amino acid sequence: CATSGFGFWGPDTQYF.